The clone carrying this T cell receptor (beta chain) was picked up a small number of times. No antigen is known for it. This CDR3 comprises 13 residues. Germline CDR1 reads MNHEY; CDR2 reads SVGAGI. Deletions cut 6 bases from V and 7 bases from J, with 12 bases between. These data originate in a study of cytomegalovirus exposure and HLA in healthy donors. Findings of the study overall: Researchers left out some V segments, among them TRBV6-2 and TRBV6-3, as indistinguishable. Per a prior analysis, the majority of TCR beta V segments were productive roughly 90% or roughly 30% of the time. As a later analysis revealed, the rate of TCR association differed by HLA locus, with DRB1 most and HLA-C fewest.

All donors participated as healthy donors of bone marrow. PCR amplification relied on 60 Vbeta primers (plus 13 Jbeta primers). Assay: immunoSEQ multiplex PCR; the TCRdb copy retains only in-frame clones and omits some. The sample lists 120,000 or so clones, 70% to 80% occurring once. What was sequenced was PBMCs. The gene calls are TRBV6-5 and TRBJ1-4, with no clear D. This clonotype was obtained from a woman in her forties or fifties in good health and CMV-seropositive. Here the CDR3 reads CASRGRHSEKLFF. The CDR3 nucleotides are TGTGCCAGCAGGGGTCGACACAGTGAAAAACTGTTTTTT.